This T cell receptor (beta chain) originates from a study of Graves' ophthalmopathy and Graves' hyperthyroidism. Study-level points and caveats: A 13-signature model separated ophthalmopathy from stable hyperthyroidism, around 90% sensitivity, around 81% specificity.

This clonotype occurred a few times. The antigen is unknown. The authors amplified TCR beta CDR3 regions, and they did so from RNA transcripts for repertoire sequencing. Investigators did first-round RT-PCR with HTBI primers, then second-round multiplex PCR. Each CDR3 protein is one row after TCRdb ran MiXCR on the multiplex PCR reads. The data hold approximately 1.2 million distinct CDR3 sequences, with about 36% observed a single time. The CDR3 extends over 16 amino acids. V was shortened by 7 bases and J by 1 base, with 19 bases between the two germline ends. Germline V gene data show CDR1 as SGHAT and CDR2 as FQNNGV.

The chain links TRBV11-2 to TRBJ2-5; D is perhaps TRBD2 (5 bases). The TCR originated in an adult man with Graves' hyperthyroidism. The sequenced material came from peripheral blood or thyroid tissue (not recorded which). The CDR3 spells CASTPGLGVPQETQYF. The CDR3 DNA reads TGTGCCAGCACCCCGGGGTTAGGCGTCCCCCAAGAGACCCAGTACTTC.